This is a list of T cell receptor beta chains from one sample in a study of cytomegalovirus exposure and HLA in healthy donors. Assay: immunoSEQ multiplex PCR; the TCRdb copy retains only in-frame clones and omits some. The sample lists approximately 110,000 clones, 60% to 75% occurring once. The sequenced material came from PBMCs. The origin of the receptors is a man aged 35 to 55 in good health and CMV-seropositive. Both conserved end residues are part of each CDR3. A D gene is named only where the DNA matches it firmly.

j_call: TRBJ2-2
v_call: TRBV28
d_call: TRBD1
cdr3_length: 15
cdr3_aa: CASSPDRGGTGELFF
cdr3_nt: TGTGCCAGCAGCCCTGACAGGGGGGGCACCGGGGAGCTGTTTTTT

j_call: TRBJ2-1
v_call: TRBV6-7
d_call: TRBD2
cdr3_length: 17
cdr3_aa: CASSYSVLAELLTGQFF
cdr3_nt: TGTGCCAGCAGTTACTCGGTACTAGCGGAGCTCCTGACTGGGCAGTTCTTC

j_call: TRBJ1-5
v_call: TRBV7-2
d_call: -
cdr3_length: 14
cdr3_aa: CASSLPTPVGPQHF
cdr3_nt: TGTGCCAGCAGCTTACCCACTCCCGTTGGGCCCCAGCATTTT

j_call: TRBJ1-3
v_call: TRBV6-5
d_call: -
cdr3_length: 13
cdr3_aa: CASRRTAGNTIYF
cdr3_nt: TGTGCCAGCAGACGGACAGCTGGAAACACCATATATTTT

j_call: TRBJ2-2
v_call: TRBV7-2
d_call: TRBD1
cdr3_length: 16
cdr3_aa: CASSLGQGMFSGELFF
cdr3_nt: TGTGCCAGCAGCTTAGGACAGGGGATGTTTAGCGGGGAGCTGTTTTTT

j_call: TRBJ2-3
v_call: TRBV6-5
d_call: -
cdr3_length: 13
cdr3_aa: CASSYGGADTQYF
cdr3_nt: TGTGCCAGCAGTTATGGGGGCGCAGATACGCAGTATTTT

j_call: TRBJ2-3
v_call: TRBV5-4
d_call: -
cdr3_length: 15
cdr3_aa: CASSLEAVSTDTQYF
cdr3_nt: TGTGCCAGCAGTCTCGAGGCGGTGAGCACAGATACGCAGTATTTT

j_call: TRBJ2-7
v_call: TRBV7-6
d_call: -
cdr3_length: 14
cdr3_aa: CASSLDVSSYEQYF
cdr3_nt: TGTGCCAGCAGCTTAGATGTCAGTTCCTACGAGCAGTACTTC

j_call: TRBJ2-1
v_call: TRBV19
d_call: -
cdr3_length: 12
cdr3_aa: CASSISFNEQFF
cdr3_nt: TGTGCCAGTAGTATATCTTTCAATGAGCAGTTCTTC

j_call: TRBJ2-3
v_call: TRBV7-9
d_call: -
cdr3_length: 15
cdr3_aa: CASSGRDTSTDTQYF
cdr3_nt: TGTGCCAGCAGCGGCCGGGACACTAGCACAGATACGCAGTATTTT